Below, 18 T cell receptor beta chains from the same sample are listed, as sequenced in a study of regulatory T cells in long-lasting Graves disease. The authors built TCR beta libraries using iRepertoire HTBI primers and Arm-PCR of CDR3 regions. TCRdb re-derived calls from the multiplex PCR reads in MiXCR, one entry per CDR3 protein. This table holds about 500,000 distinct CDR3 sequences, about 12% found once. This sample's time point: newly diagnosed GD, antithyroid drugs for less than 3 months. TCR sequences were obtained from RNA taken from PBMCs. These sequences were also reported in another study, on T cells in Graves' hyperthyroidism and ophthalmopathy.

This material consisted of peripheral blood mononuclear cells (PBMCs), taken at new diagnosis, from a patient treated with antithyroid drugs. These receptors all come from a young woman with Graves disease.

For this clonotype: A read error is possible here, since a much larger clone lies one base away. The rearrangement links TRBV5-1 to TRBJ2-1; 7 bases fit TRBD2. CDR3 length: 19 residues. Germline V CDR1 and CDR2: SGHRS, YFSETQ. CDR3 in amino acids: CASSLMFQVSGAMFNDQFF. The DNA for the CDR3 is TGCGCCAGCAGCTTGATGTTTCAGGTGAGCGGGGCCATGTTCAATGATCAGTTCTTC.

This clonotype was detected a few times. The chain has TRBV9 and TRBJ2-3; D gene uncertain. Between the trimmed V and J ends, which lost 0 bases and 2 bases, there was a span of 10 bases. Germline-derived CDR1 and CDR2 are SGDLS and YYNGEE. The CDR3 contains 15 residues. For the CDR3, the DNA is TGTGCCAGCAGCGTAGCTGGTCAGAACACAGATACGCAGTATTTT. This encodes CASSVAGQNTDTQYF.

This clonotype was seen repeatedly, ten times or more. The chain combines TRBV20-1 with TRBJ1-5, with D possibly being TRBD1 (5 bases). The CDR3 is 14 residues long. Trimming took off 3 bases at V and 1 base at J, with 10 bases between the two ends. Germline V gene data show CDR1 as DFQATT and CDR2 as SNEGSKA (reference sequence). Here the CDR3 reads CSARGQVSNQPQHF. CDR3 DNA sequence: TGCAGTGCTAGGGGGCAGGTCAGCAATCAGCCCCAGCATTTT.

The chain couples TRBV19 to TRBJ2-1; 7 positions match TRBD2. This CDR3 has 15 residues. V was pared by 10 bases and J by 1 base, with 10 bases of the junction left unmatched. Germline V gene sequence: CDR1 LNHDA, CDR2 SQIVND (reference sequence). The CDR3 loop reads CATLGTGGSYNEQFF. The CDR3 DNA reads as TGTGCCACCTTGGGTACGGGGGGTTCCTACAATGAGCAGTTCTTC. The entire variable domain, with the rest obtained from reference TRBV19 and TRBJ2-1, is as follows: DGGITQSPKYLFRKEGQNVTLSCEQNLNHDAMYWYRQDPGQGLRLIYYSQIVNDFQKGDIAEGYSVSREKKESFPLTVTSAQKNPTAFYLCATLGTGGSYNEQFFGPGTRLTVL.

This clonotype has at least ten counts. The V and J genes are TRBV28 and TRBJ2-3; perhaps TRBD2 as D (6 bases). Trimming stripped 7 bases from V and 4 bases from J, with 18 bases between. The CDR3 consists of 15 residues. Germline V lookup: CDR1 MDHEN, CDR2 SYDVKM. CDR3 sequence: CASIPGTWRADTQYF. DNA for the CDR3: TGTGCCAGCATCCCTGGGACTTGGAGGGCAGATACGCAGTATTTT.

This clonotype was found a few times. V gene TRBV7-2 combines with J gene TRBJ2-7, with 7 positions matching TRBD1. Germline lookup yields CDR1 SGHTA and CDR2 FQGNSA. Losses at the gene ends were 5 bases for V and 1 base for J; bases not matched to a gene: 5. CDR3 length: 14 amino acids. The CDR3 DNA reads TGTGCCAGCAGCCCGATGACAGGGTCCTACGAGCAGTACTTC. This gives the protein CASSPMTGSYEQYF.

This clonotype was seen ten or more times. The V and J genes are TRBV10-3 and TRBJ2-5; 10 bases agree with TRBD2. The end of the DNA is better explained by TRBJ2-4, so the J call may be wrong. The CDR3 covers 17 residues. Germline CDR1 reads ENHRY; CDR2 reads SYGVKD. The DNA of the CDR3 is TGTGCCATCAGTGATATGGCGGCTAGCGGGAGCGGGAACATTCAGTACTTC. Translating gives CAISDMAASGSGNIQYF.

Here the CDR3 reads CASSRGLAGPDEQYF. In DNA, the CDR3 is TGTGCCAGCAGCAGAGGACTAGCGGGCCCGGACGAGCAGTACTTC. This chain uses TRBV7-7 with TRBJ2-7, with 11 nucleotides matching TRBD2. The V and J ends lost 5 bases and 5 bases, in that order; junction bases with no gene match: 8. CDR1 SSHAT and CDR2 FNYEAQ come from the germline V gene (reference sequence). This CDR3 comprises 15 residues.

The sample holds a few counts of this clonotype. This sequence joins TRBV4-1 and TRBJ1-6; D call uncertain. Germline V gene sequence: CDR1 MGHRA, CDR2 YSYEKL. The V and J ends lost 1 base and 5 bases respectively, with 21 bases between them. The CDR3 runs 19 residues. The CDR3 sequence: CASSQGPPLPYLNNSPLHF. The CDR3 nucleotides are TGCGCCAGCAGCCAAGGTCCCCCCCTCCCCTATCTGAATAATTCACCCCTCCACTTT.

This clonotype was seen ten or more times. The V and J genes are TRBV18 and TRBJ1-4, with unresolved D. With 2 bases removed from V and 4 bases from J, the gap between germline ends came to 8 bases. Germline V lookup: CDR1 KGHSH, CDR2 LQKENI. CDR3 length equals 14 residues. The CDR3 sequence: CASSPGMDNEKLFF. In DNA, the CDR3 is TGTGCCAGCTCACCAGGGATGGATAATGAAAAACTGTTTTTT.

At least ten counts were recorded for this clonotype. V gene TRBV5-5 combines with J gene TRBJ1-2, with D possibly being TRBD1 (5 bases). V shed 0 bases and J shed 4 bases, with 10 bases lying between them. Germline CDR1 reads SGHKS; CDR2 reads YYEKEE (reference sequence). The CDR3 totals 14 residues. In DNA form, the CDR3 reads TGTGCCAGCAGCTTGGCCCCAACAGGCTATGGCTACACCTTC. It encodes CASSLAPTGYGYTF. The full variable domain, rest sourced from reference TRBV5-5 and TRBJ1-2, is DAGVTQSPTHLIKTRGQQVTLRCSPISGHKSVSWYQQVLGQGPQFIFQYYEKEERGRGNFPDRFSARQFPNYSSELNVNALLLGDSALYLCASSLAPTGYGYTFGSGTRLTVV.

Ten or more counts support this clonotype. Here the CDR3 reads CASSSVNSPLHF. The CDR3 DNA reads as TGTGCCAGCAGCTCGGTGAATTCACCCCTCCACTTT. This chain links TRBV7-9 with TRBJ1-6; D unclear. Trimming removed 4 bases from V and 7 bases from J, with 5 bases in between. Germline assignment: CDR1 SEHNR and CDR2 FQNEAQ (reference sequence). CDR3 length: 12 residues.

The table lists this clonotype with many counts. The CDR3 is CASSLAGTTSEQYF. The CDR3, as DNA: TGCGCCAGCAGCTTAGCAGGGACAACAAGCGAGCAGTACTTC. J is TRBJ2-7 and V is TRBV5-1; TRBD1 is a possible D gene (6 bases). Germline-derived CDR1 and CDR2 are SGHRS and YFSETQ. The CDR3 covers 14 residues. V lost 2 bases and J 6 bases, leaving 15 bases between the germline ends.

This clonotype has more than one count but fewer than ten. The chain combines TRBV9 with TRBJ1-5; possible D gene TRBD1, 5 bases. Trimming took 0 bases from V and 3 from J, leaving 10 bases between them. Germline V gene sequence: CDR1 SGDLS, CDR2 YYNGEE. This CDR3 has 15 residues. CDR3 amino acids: CASSVGRGDNQPQHF. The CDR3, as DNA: TGTGCCAGCAGCGTAGGGAGGGGCGACAATCAGCCCCAGCATTTT.

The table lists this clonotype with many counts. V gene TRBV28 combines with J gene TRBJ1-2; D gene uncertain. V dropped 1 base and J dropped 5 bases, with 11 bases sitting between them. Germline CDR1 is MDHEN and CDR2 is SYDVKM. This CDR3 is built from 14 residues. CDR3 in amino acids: CASSLFAGTYGYTF. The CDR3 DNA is TGTGCCAGCAGTTTATTCGCCGGTACATATGGCTACACCTTC.

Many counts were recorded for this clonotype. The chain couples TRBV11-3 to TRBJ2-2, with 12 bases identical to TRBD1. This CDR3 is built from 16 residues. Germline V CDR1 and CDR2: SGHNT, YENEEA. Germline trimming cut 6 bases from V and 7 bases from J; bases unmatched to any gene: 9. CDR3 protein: CASSPGTGGAGGELFF. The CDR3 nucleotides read TGTGCCAGCAGTCCCGGGACAGGGGGCGCCGGCGGGGAGCTGTTTTTT.

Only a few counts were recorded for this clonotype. CDR3 sequence: CASSVEGPGANVLTF. CDR3 DNA: TGTGCCAGCAGCGTAGAGGGCCCTGGGGCCAACGTCCTGACTTTC. The chain employs TRBV9 and TRBJ2-6; D is undetermined. The V end was cut by 0 bases, the J end by 2 bases, with 6 bases between. The CDR3 sequence is 15 residues long. In germline, CDR1 is SGDLS, CDR2 YYNGEE.

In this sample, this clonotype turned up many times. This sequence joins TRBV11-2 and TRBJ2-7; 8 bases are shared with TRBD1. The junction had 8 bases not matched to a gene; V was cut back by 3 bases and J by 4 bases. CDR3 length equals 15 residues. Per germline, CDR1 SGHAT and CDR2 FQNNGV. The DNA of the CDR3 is TGTGCCAGCAGCTTTCTCGGGGACAGGTCTTACGAGCAGTACTTC. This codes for CASSFLGDRSYEQYF.